This T cell receptor (beta chain) was documented in a study of cytomegalovirus exposure and HLA in healthy donors. General study findings and limits: Specific recognition of CMV antigens was confirmed in vitro for a few chains (all CMV-associated). Immune exposure was documented only through CMV serostatus. Later analysis identified some 16,000 TCR beta sequences associated with HLA alleles, using a false discovery rate threshold of 0.05.

Remarks on this clone: Antigen: not known.

Vbeta (60) and Jbeta (13) primers were used in the PCR. Only in-frame clones appear in the TCRdb table, and some are missing; sequencing was by immunoSEQ multiplex PCR. The data show some 96,000 clones, with less than 80% seen just once and roughly 2% held by the top ten. V lost 4 bases and J lost 1, with 8 bases in between. Germline values: CDR1 SGDLS, CDR2 YYNGEE. This CDR3 has 13 amino acids. The rearrangement uses TRBV9 and TRBJ1-1, with D hard to call. This clonotype originated in a man aged 40-50 years in good health and CMV-seronegative. Source material: PBMCs. Here the CDR3 reads CASSPTWNTEAFF. In DNA form, the CDR3 reads TGTGCCAGCAGCCCGACATGGAACACTGAAGCTTTCTTT. The whole variable domain, filled in from reference TRBV9 and TRBJ1-1, reads DSGVTQTPKHLITATGQRVTLRCSPRSGDLSVYWYQQSLDQGLQFLIQYYNGEERAKGNILERFSAQQFPDLHSELNLSSLELGDSALYFCASSPTWNTEAFFGQGTRLTVV.